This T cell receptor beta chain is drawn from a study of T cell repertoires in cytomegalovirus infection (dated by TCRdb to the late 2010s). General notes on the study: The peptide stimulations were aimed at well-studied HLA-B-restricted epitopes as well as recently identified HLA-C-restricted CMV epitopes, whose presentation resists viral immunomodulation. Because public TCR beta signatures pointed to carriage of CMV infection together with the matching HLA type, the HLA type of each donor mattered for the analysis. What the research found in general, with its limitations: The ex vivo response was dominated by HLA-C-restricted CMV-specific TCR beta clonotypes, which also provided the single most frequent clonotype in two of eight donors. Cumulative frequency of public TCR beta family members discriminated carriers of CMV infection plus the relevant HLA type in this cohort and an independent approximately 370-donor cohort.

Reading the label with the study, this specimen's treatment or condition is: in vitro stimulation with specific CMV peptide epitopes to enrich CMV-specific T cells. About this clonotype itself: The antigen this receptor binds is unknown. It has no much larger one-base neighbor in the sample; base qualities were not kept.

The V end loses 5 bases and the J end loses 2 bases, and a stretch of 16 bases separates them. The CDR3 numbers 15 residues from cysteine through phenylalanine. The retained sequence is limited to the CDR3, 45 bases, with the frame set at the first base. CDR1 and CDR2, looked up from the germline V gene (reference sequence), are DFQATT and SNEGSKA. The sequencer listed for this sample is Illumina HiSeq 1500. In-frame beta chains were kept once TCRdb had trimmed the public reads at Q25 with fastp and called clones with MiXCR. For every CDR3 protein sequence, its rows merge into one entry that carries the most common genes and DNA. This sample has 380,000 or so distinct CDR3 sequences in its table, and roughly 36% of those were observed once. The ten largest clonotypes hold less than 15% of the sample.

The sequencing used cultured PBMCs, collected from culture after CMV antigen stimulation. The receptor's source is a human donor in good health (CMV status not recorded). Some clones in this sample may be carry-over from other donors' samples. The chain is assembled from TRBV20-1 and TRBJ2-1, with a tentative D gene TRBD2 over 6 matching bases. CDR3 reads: CSAPPVAEPYNEQFF. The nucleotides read TGCAGTGCTCCACCCGTAGCGGAACCCTACAATGAGCAGTTCTTC.